The present TCR beta chain was sequenced within a study of shared clonotypes between healthy human individuals. The authors distributed each subset's genomic DNA evenly over several immunoSEQ plates. Method: immunoSEQ multiplex PCR; TCRdb's copy keeps in-frame clones and lacks some. The profile shows approximately 2,000,000 clones, around 93% of them singletons. Naive-designated CD8 cells lacked CD45RO, were positively enriched for CCR7, and omitted terminally differentiated effector memory CD45RA+ cells. Germline loops: CDR1 MNHEY, CDR2 SVGAGI. V lost 6 bases and J 1 base, leaving 15 bases between the germline ends. The CDR3 runs 15 residues. Overall study findings and caveats: Of the naive CD4 clonotypes, approximately 5% were shared across a handful of donors. Researchers sampled blood only, noting tissue repertoires likely differ. A generally larger estimated richness was seen in naive subsets than in memory subsets.

This clone has a single count. No antigen is known for it. The TCR sequence derives from a man in his late teens or twenties in good health. Some clones in this sample may be carry-over from other donors' samples. The rearrangement links TRBV6-5 to TRBJ1-1; D uncertain. The sequenced material came from naive CD8+ T cells from PBMCs. CDR3 coding DNA: TGTGCCAGCAGCTACACAGCTGAAGGGAACACTGAAGCTTTCTTT. This translates into CASSYTAEGNTEAFF.